Listed here are 27 T cell receptor beta chains from one sample, sequenced in a study of regulatory T cells in long-lasting Graves disease. Time point reported: newly diagnosed GD, antithyroid drugs for less than 3 months. Isolated PBMC RNA provided the starting material for the TCR library. Library construction for TCR beta used iRepertoire HTBI primers and Arm-PCR of CDR3 regions. TCRdb fed the multiplex PCR reads into MiXCR, producing one record per CDR3 protein. Here the sample spans around 500,000 distinct CDR3 sequences, about 14% being singletons. The sample was also linked to a second study, of T cells in Graves' hyperthyroidism and ophthalmopathy.

The starting material was peripheral blood mononuclear cells (PBMCs), obtained at new diagnosis, from a patient treated with antithyroid drugs. The receptors originated from a man aged 25-40 years with Graves disease.

This clonotype was recorded at least ten times. The J gene is TRBJ2-6, the V gene TRBV20-1; 13 nucleotides match TRBD2. V lost 4 bases, J lost 0 bases, and 12 bases stayed unmatched. The germline CDR1 and CDR2 sequences are DFQATT and SNEGSKA (reference sequence). This CDR3 is built from 20 residues. The CDR3 is CSATMTPGLAGPSGANVLTF. CDR3 DNA sequence: TGCAGTGCTACAATGACTCCGGGACTAGCGGGACCCTCTGGGGCCAACGTCCTGACTTTC.

This clonotype was seen many times. This chain uses TRBV6-1 with TRBJ2-1; TRBD2 is a possible D gene (6 bases). This CDR3 has 13 amino acids. V lost 7 bases and J lost 3, with 10 bases in between. Germline CDR1 reads MNHNS; CDR2 reads SASEGT. The CDR3 reads CASKRGLYNEQFF. The CDR3 nucleotides read TGTGCCAGCAAGAGGGGACTCTACAATGAGCAGTTCTTC.

In its sample, this clonotype was seen many times. The genes are TRBV11-2 and TRBJ2-5; weak D call: TRBD1 (5 bases). The CDR3 totals 14 residues. The V gene lost 8 bases and the J gene lost 3 bases, with 16 bases spanning the gap. CDR1 SGHAT and CDR2 FQNNGV come from the germline V gene. CDR3: CASGQAGLEETQYF. CDR3 DNA: TGTGCCAGCGGCCAAGCAGGGTTAGAAGAGACCCAGTACTTC.

The table lists this clonotype with many counts. The V gene is TRBV20-1, the J gene TRBJ2-4; no definite D call. The V gene lost 0 bases and the J gene lost 1 base, with 10 bases spanning the gap. The germline CDR1 and CDR2 sequences are DFQATT and SNEGSKA (reference sequence). There are 15 residues in the CDR3. The CDR3 here is CSARDGHEAKNIQYF. The CDR3 region has the DNA TGCAGTGCTAGAGATGGGCATGAGGCCAAAAACATTCAGTACTTC.

This clonotype was seen many times. The rearrangement joins TRBV7-2 to TRBJ2-7, with TRBD1 matching 9 bases. Looked up from germline, CDR1 is SGHTA and CDR2 is FQGNSA. The CDR3 has 15 residues. The V segment lost 5 bases and the J segment 3 bases; nucleotides outside the gene matches: 8. The CDR3 DNA reads TGTGCCAGCAGCCCGACCGCGGGACAGGGCTACGAGCAGTACTTC. The encoded protein is CASSPTAGQGYEQYF.

The sample holds many counts of this clonotype. The chain uses TRBV19 and TRBJ1-5; D perhaps matches TRBD1 (6 bases). Trimming cost V 9 bases and J 7 bases, with 16 bases left between them. Germline V gene data show CDR1 as LNHDA and CDR2 as SQIVND (reference sequence). CDR3 length: 13 residues. CDR3 nucleotides: TGTGCCAGCAGCCCCCTGGGGGGCCAGCCCCAGCATTTT. It translates to CASSPLGGQPQHF. Supplemented by reference TRBV19 and TRBJ1-5, the full variable domain reads DGGITQSPKYLFRKEGQNVTLSCEQNLNHDAMYWYRQDPGQGLRLIYYSQIVNDFQKGDIAEGYSVSREKKESFPLTVTSAQKNPTAFYLCASSPLGGQPQHFGDGTRLSIL.

This clonotype has a count of ten or more. This sequence joins TRBV6-1 and TRBJ2-5; D possibly corresponds to TRBD2 (6 bases). The germline V gene has CDR1 MNHNS and CDR2 SASEGT. CDR3 length equals 12 residues. V was shortened by 6 bases and J by 5 bases, with 10 bases between the two germline ends. The CDR3 bases are TGTGCCAGCAGACTTGGGGGGGAGACCCAGTACTTC. Residues: CASRLGGETQYF.

The J gene is TRBJ2-1, the V gene TRBV9, with 9 nucleotides matching TRBD2. The CDR3 extends over 16 amino acids. Germline trimming cut 0 bases from V and 7 bases from J; bases unmatched to any gene: 8. CDR1 and CDR2 (germline): SGDLS, YYNGEE. CDR3 loop: CASSVVIAGAGNEQFF. In nucleotides, the CDR3 is TGTGCCAGCAGCGTAGTTATAGCGGGAGCAGGGAATGAGCAGTTCTTC.

This clonotype showed up many times. The CDR3 region is CASSTPGGQQYF. The CDR3 DNA follows: TGTGCCAGCAGCACCCCAGGAGGACAGCAGTACTTC. The chain couples TRBV13 to TRBJ2-7, with D possibly matching TRBD2 (5 bases). CDR1 and CDR2 (germline): PRHDT, FYEKMQ (reference sequence). CDR3 length equals 12 residues. Trimming stripped 5 bases from V and 8 bases from J, with 13 bases between.

With respect to this clonotype: The junction does not match germline at one end; this may be a read error. This chain uses TRBV19 with TRBJ2-1, with 7 bases aligning to TRBD1. This CDR3 is 16 amino acids long. From germline, CDR1 is LNHDA and CDR2 SQIVND (reference sequence). The CDR3 DNA is TGTGCCGGTAGTATAAATACAGGGGCCCCATACAATGAGCAGTTCTTC. This encodes CAGSINTGAPYNEQFF.

The chain uses TRBV5-1 and TRBJ2-1; TRBD2 matches at 8 bases. Trimming removed 4 bases from V and 5 bases from J; junction bases left unmatched: 11. CDR3 length: 16 amino acids. Germline V gene lookup returns CDR1 SGHRS and CDR2 YFSETQ. The CDR3 here is CASSHGPGLEDNEQFF. For the CDR3, the DNA is TGCGCCAGCAGCCACGGCCCGGGACTAGAAGACAATGAGCAGTTCTTC.

This clonotype occurred many times. The rearrangement links TRBV2 to TRBJ2-1, with D unresolved. The CDR3 is made up of 13 amino acids. V was pared by 8 bases and J by 8 bases, with 16 bases between. CDR1 is SNHLY, CDR2 FYNNEI, per germline. DNA of the CDR3: TGTGCCAGCGGACGGGCTATGGGGTATGAGCAGTTCTTC. Translating gives CASGRAMGYEQFF.

This clonotype was picked up many times. The gene calls are TRBV12-3 or TRBV12-4 and TRBJ2-1, with 13 bases aligning to TRBD2. The J segment lost 2 bases and the V segment lost 5 bases, leaving 6 bases of the junction unmatched. The CDR3 has 17 amino acids. The CDR3, as DNA: TGTGCCAGCAGTCCTATAGGACTAGCGGGGGCCTACAATGAGCAGTTCTTC. The encoded protein is CASSPIGLAGAYNEQFF.

Ten or more counts support this clonotype. The chain recombines TRBV7-9 with TRBJ2-3; 9 bases fit TRBD1. V lost 5 bases, J lost 4 bases, and 7 bases stayed unmatched. Germline CDR1 reads SEHNR; CDR2 reads FQNEAQ (reference sequence). This CDR3 region has 15 residues. The CDR3: CASSPGTGRSDTQYF. DNA for the CDR3: TGTGCCAGCAGCCCGGGGACAGGGAGGTCAGATACGCAGTATTTT.

The chain employs TRBV5-1 and TRBJ2-2; 7 nucleotides match TRBD2. Germline V gene lookup returns CDR1 SGHRS and CDR2 YFSETQ. After removal of 0 bases from V and 2 bases from J, the junction contained 4 bases not matched to a gene. The CDR3 totals 16 residues. This chain's CDR3 is CASSLGLAFNTGELFF. The DNA of the CDR3 is TGCGCCAGCAGCTTGGGACTAGCTTTCAACACCGGGGAGCTGTTTTTT.

This clonotype was recorded at least ten times. The chain links TRBV30 to TRBJ1-1; D might be TRBD1 (5 bases). The germline V gene has CDR1 GTSNPN and CDR2 SVGIG (reference sequence). The V and J ends lost 5 bases and 4 bases respectively, with 17 bases between them. The CDR3 is made up of 14 amino acids. Written as DNA, the CDR3 is TGTGCCTGGTCCCGCGGGGGAGAGGGCACTGAAGCTTTCTTT. This sequence encodes CAWSRGGEGTEAFF.

The chain couples TRBV20-1 to TRBJ2-7; tentatively, D is TRBD2 (7 bases). Germline V CDR1 and CDR2: DFQATT, SNEGSKA (reference sequence). The CDR3 spans 11 residues. Trimming took 6 bases from V and 12 from J, leaving 18 bases between them. The CDR3 protein is CSAKRDIVMYF. For the CDR3, the DNA is TGCAGTGCCAAGCGGGACATAGTGATGTACTTC.

CDR3 loop: CASSLGTGVGYTF. CDR3 nucleotide sequence: TGTGCCAGCAGCTTGGGGACAGGGGTCGGCTACACCTTC. This chain connects TRBV7-3 to TRBJ1-2; 10 bases match TRBD1. This CDR3 has 13 amino acids. V trimming: 3 bases; J trimming: 8 bases; junction bases outside the gene matches: 3. Germline V gene lookup returns CDR1 SGHTA and CDR2 FQGTGA.

Worth noting for this clonotype: A much larger clone sits a single nucleotide away, making a read error possible. The chain has TRBV10-2 and TRBJ1-4; D not resolved. CDR3 size: 14 residues. Germline loops: CDR1 WSHSY, CDR2 SAAADI. The CDR3 bases are TGCGCCAGCAGTGAGGCAGGAACTTGCGAAACACTGTTTTTT. It translates to CASSEAGTCETLFF.

This clonotype came up a few times. The chain employs TRBV11-3 and TRBJ2-1, with TRBD2 matching over 9 bases. The germline CDR1 and CDR2 sequences are SGHNT and YENEEA. Trimming removed 10 bases from V and 6 bases from J; junction bases left unmatched: 7. The CDR3 has 13 amino acids. CDR3 in DNA: TGTGCCACTTTGGGACTAGCTATCAATGAGCAGTTCTTC. Its translation: CATLGLAINEQFF.

This clonotype came up a few times. The chain uses TRBV3-1 and TRBJ1-3; D is unresolved. Trimming shortened V by 1 base and J by 0 bases, and 10 bases separated the two germline ends. The germline V gene encodes CDR1 LGHDT and CDR2 YNNKEL (reference sequence). CDR3 length: 16 amino acids. For the CDR3, the DNA is TGTGCCAGCAGCCAAGTCCGGAGAATCTCTGGAAACACCATATATTTT. Translating it yields CASSQVRRISGNTIYF.

This clonotype was counted at least ten times. The chain uses TRBV12-3 or TRBV12-4 and TRBJ2-3, with no clear D. The CDR3 is 11 amino acids. The V and J ends lost 7 bases and 4 bases respectively, with 6 bases between them. The CDR3 is CASTNSDTQYF. As DNA, the CDR3 is TGTGCCAGCACAAACTCAGATACGCAGTATTTT.

This clonotype was seen repeatedly, ten times or more. The V call is TRBV5-1, the J call TRBJ2-3; 10 bases line up with TRBD2. The CDR3 spans 15 residues. The ends lost 3 bases at V and 5 bases at J; junction bases unmatched: 6. Germline assignment: CDR1 SGHRS and CDR2 YFSETQ. In nucleotides, the CDR3 is TGCGCCAGCAGCTGGACTAGCGGCCAAAGAGATACGCAGTATTTT. Translating gives CASSWTSGQRDTQYF. Looking up the rest from reference TRBV5-1 and TRBJ2-3 gives the full variable domain: KAGVTQTPRYLIKTRGQQVTLSCSPISGHRSVSWYQQTPGQGLQFLFEYFSETQRNKGNFPGRFSGRQFSNSRSEMNVSTLELGDSALYLCASSWTSGQRDTQYFGPGTRLTVL.

This clonotype was counted ten times or more. The chain combines TRBV12-3 or TRBV12-4 with TRBJ1-3, with TRBD1 as a possible D gene (5 bases). Trimming took off 4 bases at V and 0 bases at J, with 10 bases between the two ends. The CDR3 runs 15 residues. The CDR3 region has the DNA TGTGCCAGCAGTTCACCAGGGAACTCTGGAAACACCATATATTTT. This codes for CASSSPGNSGNTIYF.

The CDR3 sequence: CSAKSLWTDENEKLFF. CDR3 bases: TGCAGTGCAAAATCCCTGTGGACGGATGAGAATGAAAAACTGTTTTTT. The chain carries TRBV20-1 and TRBJ1-4; D not resolved. V lost 6 bases and J 5 bases, leaving 22 bases between the germline ends. From germline, CDR1 is DFQATT and CDR2 SNEGSKA (reference sequence). The length of the CDR3 is 16 residues.

Many counts were recorded for this clonotype. The chain recombines TRBV27 with TRBJ2-3; 12 bases align to TRBD2. The germline gives CDR1 MNHEY, CDR2 SMNVEV (reference sequence). This CDR3 contains 17 residues. V dropped 10 bases and J dropped 4; count of bases not matched to a gene: 15. CDR3 DNA sequence: TGTGCCACCCGAATTGGCGCTAGCGGGAGGGCCGCAGATACGCAGTATTTT. It is translated as CATRIGASGRAADTQYF.

This clonotype was observed at least ten times. This sequence joins TRBV20-1 and TRBJ2-7; D may be TRBD2 (5 bases). Germline loops: CDR1 DFQATT, CDR2 SNEGSKA (reference sequence). CDR3 size: 15 residues. V was cut by 0 bases and J by 4 bases, with 16 bases left in between. DNA for the CDR3: TGCAGTGCTAGAGATGGTACTGCCAGAGGGTACGAGCAGTACTTC. Translated, it gives CSARDGTARGYEQYF.